These 7 T cell receptor beta chains were sequenced from one sample in a study of T cell changes during pregnancy in multiple sclerosis. Clones were sequenced by immunoSEQ multiplex PCR, and TCRdb holds only the in-frame ones, with some missing. The table lists fewer than 140,000 clones, about 90% of them singletons. The material sequenced was peripheral blood, taken before pregnancy. All receptors come from a female donor with multiple sclerosis, enrolled in a pregnancy study.

This clone was counted a few times. The rearrangement joins TRBV18 to TRBJ2-7; TRBD2 agrees at 14 bases. CDR1 and CDR2 from the germline V gene are KGHSH and LQKENI. The CDR3 is made up of 15 amino acids. Trimming at V came to 3 bases and at J to 3 bases, leaving 1 base not matched to a gene. The CDR3: CASSPGLAGGYEQYF. The CDR3 nucleotides read TGTGCCAGCTCACCCGGACTAGCGGGAGGCTACGAGCAGTACTTC.

J is TRBJ1-1 and V is TRBV6-5, with 10 bases aligning to TRBD1. The germline gives CDR1 MNHEY, CDR2 SVGAGI. Trimming took 4 bases from V and 4 from J; bases not matched to a gene: 6. The CDR3 runs 15 residues. CDR3 protein: CASSSTGGLGTEAFF. The CDR3 nucleotides are TGTGCCAGCAGTTCGACAGGGGGCCTAGGCACTGAAGCTTTCTTT.

V usage is TRBV4-2 and J usage is TRBJ1-1, with no clear D. The CDR3 covers 15 residues. Trimming cost V 0 bases and J 1 base, with 9 bases left between them. Germline V CDR1 and CDR2: LGHNA, YNFKEQ. Written as DNA, the CDR3 is TGTGCCAGCAGCCAAGATCTACCGAAGAACACTGAAGCTTTCTTT. It translates to CASSQDLPKNTEAFF.

This sequence joins TRBV28 and TRBJ1-2; 10 bases fit TRBD1. The J segment lost 7 bases and the V segment lost 8 bases, leaving 1 base of the junction unmatched. Germline-derived CDR1 and CDR2 are MDHEN and SYDVKM. This CDR3 region has 11 residues. The CDR3, as DNA: TGTGCCAGCGACAGGGGGCTTGGCTACACCTTC. Protein sequence: CASDRGLGYTF.

The rearrangement joins TRBV18 to TRBJ1-2, with D possibly TRBD1 on 6 matching bases. V gave up 3 bases and J gave up 2 bases, with 7 bases separating them. The length of the CDR3 is 13 residues. Germline assignment: CDR1 KGHSH and CDR2 LQKENI. This chain's CDR3 is CASSPGTNYGYTF. The CDR3 nucleotides read TGTGCCAGCTCACCCGGGACAAACTATGGCTACACCTTC.

The chain combines TRBV28 with TRBJ2-7, with 9 bases aligning to TRBD1. V shed 6 bases and J 5 bases; nucleotides not matched to a gene: 8. Germline CDR1 and CDR2: MDHEN and SYDVKM. The length of the CDR3 is 14 residues. The CDR3, as DNA: TGTGCCAGCAGCCTCGGGACAGGGAAAAACGAGCAGTACTTC. Amino acid sequence: CASSLGTGKNEQYF. Together with reference TRBV28 and TRBJ2-7, the CDR3 gives the full variable domain: DVKVTQSSRYLVKRTGEKVFLECVQDMDHENMFWYRQDPGLGLRLIYFSYDVKMKEKGDIPEGYSVSREKKERFSLILESASTNQTSMYLCASSLGTGKNEQYFGPGTRLTVT.

Details on this clone: This CDR3 is also generated by other DNA sequences in the sample. The genes are TRBV6-5 and TRBJ1-1; D gene ambiguous. The CDR3 spans 14 residues. Trimming took 0 bases from V and 2 from J, leaving 7 bases between them. CDR1 MNHEY and CDR2 SVGAGI come from the germline V gene. CDR3 bases: TGTGCCAGCAGTTACTCGGCGGGAAACACTGAAGCTTTCTTT. It translates to CASSYSAGNTEAFF.